The 10 T cell receptor beta chains below all came from one sample that was sequenced in a study of T cell changes during pregnancy in multiple sclerosis. Sequencing used immunoSEQ multiplex PCR; TCRdb keeps in-frame clones, though not all of them. This sample has over 70,000 clones, with almost 95% found just once. The specimen was peripheral blood, collected in the third trimester of pregnancy. The receptors stem from a female donor with multiple sclerosis, enrolled in a pregnancy study.

The genes are TRBV5-5 and TRBJ2-1; 9 bases are a match to TRBD2. V lost 4 bases and J lost 8; bases outside the gene matches: 10. CDR1 SGHKS and CDR2 YYEKEE come from the germline V gene (reference sequence). The CDR3 has 15 amino acids. The CDR3 sequence: CASSPSASGIYEQFF. Here the CDR3 DNA reads TGTGCCAGCAGCCCTAGCGCTAGCGGGATCTATGAGCAGTTCTTC.

This chain connects TRBV10-3 to TRBJ2-3, with 10 bases lining up with TRBD2. Per germline, CDR1 ENHRY and CDR2 SYGVKD. The CDR3 sequence is 16 residues long. The V segment lost 0 bases and the J segment 6 bases; nucleotides outside the gene matches: 6. The CDR3 DNA reads as TGTGCCATCAGTGAGTCAGCGGGAGGGTCCTGGGATACGCAGTATTTT. It yields the protein CAISESAGGSWDTQYF.

The rearrangement links TRBV19 to TRBJ2-1, with no clear D. This CDR3 is 12 amino acids long. Per the germline V gene, CDR1 is LNHDA and CDR2 is SQIVND (reference sequence). V was pared by 6 bases and J by 1 base, with 4 bases between. This CDR3 is CASSTSYNEQFF. The CDR3 region has the DNA TGTGCCAGTAGCACTTCCTACAATGAGCAGTTCTTC.

This rearrangement joins TRBV28 to TRBJ2-7; D is unresolved. This CDR3 comprises 13 residues. The V gene lost 6 bases and the J gene lost 1 base, with 10 bases spanning the gap. Germline lookup yields CDR1 MDHEN and CDR2 SYDVKM. The CDR3 loop is CASRKTVSYEQYF. The CDR3 region has the DNA TGTGCCAGCAGGAAAACAGTTTCCTACGAGCAGTACTTC.

The chain joins TRBV5-4 to TRBJ2-5; TRBD1 matches at 7 bases. This CDR3 comprises 15 residues. Losses at the gene ends were 0 bases for V and 1 base for J; bases not matched to a gene: 3. Per germline, CDR1 SGHNT and CDR2 YYREEE (reference sequence). CDR3 in DNA: TGTGCCAGCAGCTTGGTGGGGACAGCCCAAGAGACCCAGTACTTC. The encoded protein is CASSLVGTAQETQYF.

This clone was picked up one time. The chain's CDR3 is CASSVGGNTGELFF. The CDR3, as DNA: TGTGCCAGCAGTGTCGGGGGGAACACCGGGGAGCTGTTTTTT. V gene TRBV6-4 combines with J gene TRBJ2-2; tentatively, D is TRBD2 (6 bases). The CDR3 runs 14 residues. V dropped 4 bases and J dropped 1 base, with 7 bases sitting between them. Germline CDR1 and CDR2: MRHNA and SNTAGT.

V is TRBV5-1 and J is TRBJ2-1, with a possible D match to TRBD2 (5 bases). V was trimmed by 2 bases and J by 0 bases, leaving 12 bases between them. CDR1 is SGHRS, CDR2 YFSETQ, per germline. The CDR3 covers 16 residues. The CDR3 nucleotides read TGCGCCAGCAGCTTTTCGGCGGGCAGCTCCTACAATGAGCAGTTCTTC. It translates to CASSFSAGSSYNEQFF.

The genes are TRBV4-2 and TRBJ2-1; tentative D call: TRBD2 (5 bases). Trimming took 0 bases from V and 2 from J, leaving 17 bases between them. CDR1 and CDR2 from the germline V gene are LGHNA and YNFKEQ. This CDR3 comprises 18 residues. CDR3 loop: CASSQDRGWGETYNEQFF. CDR3 DNA: TGTGCCAGCAGCCAAGATCGGGGTTGGGGAGAGACCTACAATGAGCAGTTCTTC.

V gene TRBV29-1 combines with J gene TRBJ2-7, with a weak D call TRBD1 (8 bases). Per germline, CDR1 SQVTM and CDR2 ANQGSEA. Trimming took 6 bases from V and 7 from J, leaving 19 bases between them. The CDR3 consists of 13 residues. The CDR3 loop reads CSVQGGPWGEQYF. In DNA, the CDR3 is TGCAGCGTACAGGGGGGGCCCTGGGGGGAGCAGTACTTC.

V and J are TRBV11-3 and TRBJ2-3, with TRBD2 matching 7 bases. The CDR3 contains 12 residues. V was pared by 3 bases and J by 7 bases, with 1 base of the junction left unmatched. Germline V gene data show CDR1 as SGHNT and CDR2 as YENEEA. CDR3 sequence: CASSLGGNTQYF. DNA for the CDR3: TGTGCCAGCAGCTTGGGGGGGAATACGCAGTATTTT.